Below are 5 T cell receptor beta chains sequenced from a single sample in a study of post-analysis software for immune sequencing data. The antigens for these receptors are not known. Every TCR beta cDNA library bore unique molecular identifiers. TCRdb analysed the PCR reads with MiXCR anew, one entry per CDR3 protein. The sample consists of 450,000 or so distinct CDR3 sequences, under 55% of them appearing once. Study-level points and caveats: With TRBV5-6, TRBV5-1 and TRBV20-1 included, about five TRBV segments were more frequent in patients than in controls.

Sequencing was done on a sample of blood. All receptors derive from a girl between 5 and 17 years old with multiple sclerosis.

The J gene is TRBJ2-5, the V gene TRBV5-1; TRBD1 or TRBD2 may be the D gene (6 bases each). V lost 2 bases and J lost 3, with 17 bases in between. Germline V lookup: CDR1 SGHRS, CDR2 YFSETQ. The CDR3 contains 16 residues. The CDR3 sequence is CASSFGFGGREETQYF. For the CDR3, the DNA is TGCGCCAGCAGCTTCGGCTTCGGGGGCCGGGAAGAGACCCAGTACTTC.

Turning to this clonotype: One end of the junction fails to match germline, which may point to a read error. The chain couples TRBV5-1 to TRBJ2-1, with D hard to call. CDR1 SGHRS and CDR2 YFSETQ come from the germline V gene. The CDR3 covers 12 residues. In DNA form, the CDR3 reads TGTGCCAGCAGTTACTCGAGTAATGAGCAGTTCTTC. It encodes CASSYSSNEQFF.

Points on this clonotype: At one of its ends the junction is not consistent with the germline gene, which may arise from a read error. V and J are TRBV9 and TRBJ2-1; 10 bases are a match to TRBD2. There are 16 residues in the CDR3. Germline lookup yields CDR1 SGDLS and CDR2 YYNGEE. The CDR3 loop is CASSVGQLAGADEQFF. The CDR3 coding sequence is TGTGCCAGCAGTGTAGGTCAGCTAGCGGGAGCCGATGAGCAGTTCTTC.

This clonotype has only one observation. CDR3 sequence (DNA): TGCAGTGCTAGTCATACGAGGGATACGCAGTATTTT. This encodes CSASHTRDTQYF. V is TRBV20-1 and J is TRBJ2-3; D is undetermined. Germline V lookup: CDR1 DFQATT, CDR2 SNEGSKA (reference sequence). Trimming removed 3 bases at V and 6 bases at J, with 10 bases between. CDR3 size: 12 residues.

V gene TRBV18 combines with J gene TRBJ2-1, with 7 bases identical to TRBD2. The CDR3 runs to 16 residues. Germline-derived CDR1 and CDR2 are KGHSH and LQKENI. V was clipped by 1 base and J by 6 bases; unmatched bases: 9. The CDR3 sequence: CASSPQTPSGFNEQFF. In nucleotides, the CDR3 is TGTGCCAGCTCACCACAAACGCCTAGCGGTTTCAATGAGCAGTTCTTC.